In this sample, the clone carrying this T cell receptor (beta chain) turned up many times. The antigen remains undetermined. These data come from a study of T-cell reconstitution after alpha-beta-depleted transplantation in children. The CDR3 length is 14 residues. The ends were cut back, 5 bases at V and 0 bases at J, with 8 bases in the middle. The V gene's germline CDR1 is LGHDT and CDR2 YNNKEL (reference sequence). Unique molecular identifiers were used to barcode this TCRbeta library. TCRdb fed the PCR reads into MiXCR, producing one record per CDR3 protein. The sample includes hundreds of thousands of distinct CDR3 sequences, approximately 10% of them seen just once. Whole-study findings and limits: Expanded clones from the graft, numbering several hundred, reportedly supplied alpha-beta T cells about two months after transplant.

The clonotype comes from a child aged 2-15 years with inherited bone marrow failure, due to receive a stem cell transplant. The gene calls are TRBV3-1 and TRBJ2-1; D uncertain. Sequences were derived from PBMCs, sampled before TCRalphabeta/CD19-depleted stem cell transplant. CDR3 in amino acids: CASSFTGSYNEQFF. CDR3 DNA: TGTGCCAGCAGCTTTACCGGCTCCTACAATGAGCAGTTCTTC.